This T cell receptor beta chain was observed in a study of siplizumab effects on memory and regulatory T cells. Study-wide results and limits: No functional test confirmed suppression by proliferating siplizumab-culture Tregs. Apparently key alloresponse contributors, naive T cells also seemed more diverse than memory cells. Roughly 80-95% of dividing CD4+ or CD8+ clones were without an attributable naive or memory phenotype. Tracing alloreactive clones into unstimulated subsets worked for only a minor fraction of them.

Notes on this clone: As yet, its antigen is unknown.

Trimming took off 3 bases at V and 6 bases at J, with 14 bases between the two ends. CDR1 and CDR2 from the germline V gene are MNHEY and SMNVEV (reference sequence). CDR3 length equals 15 residues. The method was immunoSEQ multiplex PCR; TCRdb's version includes in-frame clones alone and lacks a portion of them. Of 90,000 to 120,000 clones in the sample, 94% were seen once. Specimen: Tregs sorted from blood. V gene TRBV27 combines with J gene TRBJ2-2; no clear D gene. The clonotype comes from a human donor in good health. This CDR3 is CASSLRKDVSGELFF. The CDR3 DNA reads TGTGCCAGCAGTTTGAGAAAGGATGTCTCCGGGGAGCTGTTTTTT.